This passage covers 19 T cell receptor beta chains from one sample sequenced in a study of blood T cell repertoires in COVID-19. The assay was immunoSEQ multiplex PCR, and TCRdb's table has in-frame clones only and misses some. Of 200,000 to 250,000 clones listed, 83% are singletons. What was sequenced was peripheral blood. Every receptor here comes from a woman aged 45-59 years with acute or convalescent COVID-19.

This clone was recorded only once. One end of the junction is discordant with germline, which a read error may explain. This chain joins TRBV6-1 and TRBJ2-3; 10 bases agree with TRBD1. CDR1 and CDR2 from the germline V gene are MNHNS and SASEGT. This CDR3 is built from 14 residues. The CDR3 spells CASSEGQGADTQYF. The CDR3 DNA reads TGTGCCAGCAGCGAAGGACAGGGGGCAGATACGCAGTATTTT.

Details on this clone: The sample contains more than one DNA sequence encoding this CDR3. J is TRBJ1-3 and V is TRBV3-1 (or the pseudogene TRBV3-2); perhaps TRBD1 as D (6 bases). Germline V lookup: CDR1 LGHDT, CDR2 YNNKEL (reference sequence). The CDR3 sequence is 14 residues long. Between the trimmed V and J ends, which lost 4 bases and 1 base, there was a span of 8 bases. CDR3 sequence: CASSPRGSGNTIYF. For the CDR3, the DNA is TGTGCCAGCAGCCCCAGGGGATCTGGAAACACCATATATTTT.

The chain uses TRBV6-6 and TRBJ2-5, with unresolved D. The CDR3 spans 12 residues. V was cut by 4 bases and J by 5 bases, with 8 bases left in between. Germline assignment: CDR1 MNHNY and CDR2 SVGAGI (reference sequence). In nucleotides, the CDR3 is TGTGCCAGCAGTTCACCCCGGGAGACCCAGTACTTC. As protein: CASSSPRETQYF.

This clone was picked up a small number of times. V gene TRBV28 combines with J gene TRBJ1-6; no clear D gene. Between the trimmed V and J ends, which lost 4 bases and 13 bases, there was a span of 8 bases. Germline loops: CDR1 MDHEN, CDR2 SYDVKM. The CDR3 extends over 11 amino acids. The CDR3, as DNA: TGTGCCAGCAGTTCCGAGAGGCCCCTCCACTTT. It translates to CASSSERPLHF.

The V gene is TRBV24-1, the J gene TRBJ2-2; D perhaps matches TRBD1 (7 bases). Looked up from germline, CDR1 is KGHDR and CDR2 is SFDVKD. Trimming took off 9 bases at V and 3 bases at J, with 13 bases between the two ends. The CDR3 extends over 14 amino acids. Written as DNA, the CDR3 is TGTGCCACCCGACAGGGAGGCGACACCGGGGAGCTGTTTTTT. Translation: CATRQGGDTGELFF.

V and J are TRBV19 and TRBJ2-1; TRBD2 matches 14 bases. V gave up 5 bases and J gave up 0 bases; unmatched junction bases: 9. Germline V gene lookup returns CDR1 LNHDA and CDR2 SQIVND (reference sequence). CDR3 length equals 19 residues. CDR3 region: CASSHRLAGGHSSYNEQFF. The DNA for the CDR3 is TGTGCCAGTAGTCATCGACTAGCGGGAGGGCATAGCTCCTACAATGAGCAGTTCTTC.

CDR3 residues: CASSPMDRAGDYTF. The CDR3 coding sequence is TGTGCCAGCTCACCAATGGACAGGGCAGGCGACTACACCTTC. The V and J genes are TRBV18 and TRBJ1-2; 8 bases are a match to TRBD1. The CDR3 consists of 14 residues. With 2 bases clipped from V and 10 bases from J, the junction kept 9 bases outside the gene matches. Germline assignment: CDR1 KGHSH and CDR2 LQKENI.

The rearrangement uses TRBV28 and TRBJ2-7; D gene unclear. The germline CDR1 and CDR2 sequences are MDHEN and SYDVKM. The V end lost 2 bases, the J end lost 3 bases, and 11 bases lay between the germline ends. The CDR3 extends over 14 amino acids. The CDR3 here is CASSLERTDYEQYF. The DNA for the CDR3 is TGTGCCAGCAGTTTAGAAAGAACAGACTACGAGCAGTACTTC.

This clone was observed once. The V call is TRBV10-3, the J call TRBJ1-6; D gene uncertain. V shed 2 bases and J shed 6 bases, with 8 bases lying between them. This CDR3 is built from 14 residues. Germline V gives CDR1 ENHRY, CDR2 SYGVKD. The CDR3 sequence: CAISEAGTNSPLHF. The CDR3 DNA follows: TGTGCCATCAGTGAGGCAGGAACTAATTCACCCCTCCACTTT.

This clone has just one count. The chain employs TRBV6-5 and TRBJ1-1; D is undetermined. Germline lookup yields CDR1 MNHEY and CDR2 SVGAGI. The CDR3 length is 14 residues. V lost 2 bases to trimming and J lost 2 bases, with 9 bases between them. CDR3 bases: TGTGCCAGCAGTTACCGCTCGGTCAACACTGAAGCTTTCTTT. Protein product: CASSYRSVNTEAFF.

This clone has a single count. The rearrangement joins TRBV7-9 to TRBJ1-1; no firm D call. Germline CDR1 reads SEHNR; CDR2 reads FQNEAQ (reference sequence). The CDR3 sequence is 13 residues long. The V end lost 0 bases, the J end lost 6 bases, and 8 bases lay between the germline ends. The CDR3: CASSLAKSAEAFF. Here the CDR3 DNA reads TGTGCCAGCAGCTTAGCTAAAAGCGCTGAAGCTTTCTTT.

The chain joins TRBV28 to TRBJ2-1, with TRBD1 matching over 8 bases. After removal of 6 bases from V and 12 bases from J, the junction contained 16 bases not matched to a gene. Germline V gene sequence: CDR1 MDHEN, CDR2 SYDVKM. The CDR3 has 15 residues. The CDR3 bases are TGTGCCAGCAGATCTAGACAGGGGCACCTTGTAGGGCAGTTCTTC. This sequence encodes CASRSRQGHLVGQFF. Full variable domain (rest looked up from reference TRBV28 and TRBJ2-1): DVKVTQSSRYLVKRTGEKVFLECVQDMDHENMFWYRQDPGLGLRLIYFSYDVKMKEKGDIPEGYSVSREKKERFSLILESASTNQTSMYLCASRSRQGHLVGQFFGPGTRLTVL.

This clone was recorded once. The chain joins TRBV7-2 to TRBJ2-5; no firm D call. The germline V and J ends were trimmed by 1 base and 5 bases, with 8 bases remaining between them. This CDR3 region has 13 residues. Per germline, CDR1 SGHTA and CDR2 FQGNSA. The CDR3 region is CASSLDPRETQYF. In DNA form, the CDR3 reads TGTGCCAGCAGCTTAGATCCCAGGGAGACCCAGTACTTC.

The chain is built from TRBV12-3 or TRBV12-4 and TRBJ2-3; TRBD2 matches 9 bases. Trimming at V came to 6 bases and at J to 14 bases, leaving 9 bases not matched to a gene. The CDR3 is made up of 12 amino acids. This chain's CDR3 is CASRLGLASRYF. CDR3 DNA: TGTGCCAGCAGACTTGGACTAGCGTCCAGGTATTTT.

CDR3 DNA: TGTGTCGAAGGGGTAATGAACACTGAAGCTTTCTTT. Protein sequence: CVEGVMNTEAFF. V usage is TRBV7-9 and J usage is TRBJ1-1; D is perhaps TRBD1 (5 bases). The CDR3 has 12 residues. Germline lookup yields CDR1 SEHNR and CDR2 FQNEAQ (reference sequence).

Concerning this clone: The sample carries other DNA sequences with the same CDR3. This chain uses TRBV5-1 with TRBJ1-2; 8 positions match TRBD1. Germline loops: CDR1 SGHRS, CDR2 YFSETQ. This CDR3 is 13 amino acids long. Trimming cost V 4 bases and J 3 bases; bases outside gene matches: 2. In DNA, the CDR3 is TGCGCCAGCAGCGAGACAGGGGACTATGGCTACACCTTC. Its protein is CASSETGDYGYTF.

The chain links TRBV5-1 to TRBJ1-6, with 11 bases identical to TRBD1. Germline V gene data show CDR1 as SGHRS and CDR2 as YFSETQ. The CDR3 length is 17 residues. J gave up 7 bases and V 4 bases, and 10 bases lay outside the gene matches. The CDR3 sequence: CASSQKDRGLGNSPLHF. In DNA form, the CDR3 reads TGCGCCAGCAGCCAGAAGGACAGGGGGCTGGGGAATTCACCCCTCCACTTT.

The chain carries TRBV19 and TRBJ2-3, with 7 bases identical to TRBD2. CDR3 length equals 14 residues. The V segment lost 3 bases and the J segment 9 bases; nucleotides outside the gene matches: 9. Germline V lookup: CDR1 LNHDA, CDR2 SQIVND (reference sequence). The CDR3 DNA is TGTGCCAGTAGTATCCCTGGACTAGAATGGACGCAGTATTTT. It yields the protein CASSIPGLEWTQYF.

This clone was recorded once. J is TRBJ2-2 and V is TRBV5-1; 7 bases are a match to TRBD1. Germline V gene lookup returns CDR1 SGHRS and CDR2 YFSETQ. Trimming removed 1 base from V and 0 bases from J; junction bases left unmatched: 3. The CDR3 has 16 residues. This chain's CDR3 is CASSLTGTANTGELFF. CDR3 coding DNA: TGCGCCAGCAGCTTGACCGGGACAGCGAACACCGGGGAGCTGTTTTTT.